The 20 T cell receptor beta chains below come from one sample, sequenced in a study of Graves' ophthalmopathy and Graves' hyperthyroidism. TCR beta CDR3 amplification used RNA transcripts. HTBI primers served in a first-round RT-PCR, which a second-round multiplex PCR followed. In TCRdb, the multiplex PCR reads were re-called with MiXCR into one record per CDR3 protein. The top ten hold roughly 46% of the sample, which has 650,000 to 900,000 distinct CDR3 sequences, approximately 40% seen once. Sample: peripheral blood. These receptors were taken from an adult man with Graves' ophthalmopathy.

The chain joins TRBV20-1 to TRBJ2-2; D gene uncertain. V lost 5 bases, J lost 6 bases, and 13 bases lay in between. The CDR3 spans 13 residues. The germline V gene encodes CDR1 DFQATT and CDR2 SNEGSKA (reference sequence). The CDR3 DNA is TGCAGTGCTCGCCGTCGGGCGCCCGGGGAGCTGTTTTTT. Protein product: CSARRRAPGELFF.

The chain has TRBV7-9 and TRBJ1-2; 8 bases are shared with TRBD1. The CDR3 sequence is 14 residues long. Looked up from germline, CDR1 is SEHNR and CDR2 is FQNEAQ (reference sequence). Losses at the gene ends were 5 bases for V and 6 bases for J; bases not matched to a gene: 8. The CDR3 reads CASSPRTGTNGYTF. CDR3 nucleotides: TGTGCCAGCAGCCCCCGGACAGGGACTAATGGCTACACCTTC. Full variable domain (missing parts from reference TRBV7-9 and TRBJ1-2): DTGVSQNPRHKITKRGQNVTFRCDPISEHNRLYWYRQTLGQGPEFLTYFQNEAQLEKSRLLSDRFSAERPKGSFSTLEIQRTEQGDSAMYLCASSPRTGTNGYTFGSGTRLTVV.

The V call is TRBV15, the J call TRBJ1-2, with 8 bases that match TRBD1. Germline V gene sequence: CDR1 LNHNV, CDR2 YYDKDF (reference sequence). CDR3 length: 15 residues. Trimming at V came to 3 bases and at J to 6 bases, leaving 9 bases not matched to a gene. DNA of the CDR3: TGTGCCACCAGCAGTGGGGGACAGGCCCCTCATGGCTACACCTTC. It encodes CATSSGGQAPHGYTF.

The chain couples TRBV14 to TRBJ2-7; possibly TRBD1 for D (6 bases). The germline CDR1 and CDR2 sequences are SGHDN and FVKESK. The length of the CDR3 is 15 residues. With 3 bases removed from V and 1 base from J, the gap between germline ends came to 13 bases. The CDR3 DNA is TGTGCCAGCAGCCACTCACAGGGTGGATCCTACGAGCAGTACTTC. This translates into CASSHSQGGSYEQYF.

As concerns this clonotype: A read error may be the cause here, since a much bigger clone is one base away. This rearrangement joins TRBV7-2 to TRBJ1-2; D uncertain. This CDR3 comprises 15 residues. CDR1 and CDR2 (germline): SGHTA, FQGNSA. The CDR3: CAGSLVRADEYGYTF. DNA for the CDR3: TGTGCCGGCAGCTTAGTTCGGGCAGACGAATATGGCTACACCTTC.

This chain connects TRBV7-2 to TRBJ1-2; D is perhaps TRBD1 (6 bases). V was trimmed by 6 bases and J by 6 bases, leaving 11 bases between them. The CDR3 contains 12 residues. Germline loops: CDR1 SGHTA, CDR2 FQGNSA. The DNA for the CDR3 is TGTGCCAGCAGGCCCACAGGGAATGGCTACACCTTC. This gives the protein CASRPTGNGYTF.

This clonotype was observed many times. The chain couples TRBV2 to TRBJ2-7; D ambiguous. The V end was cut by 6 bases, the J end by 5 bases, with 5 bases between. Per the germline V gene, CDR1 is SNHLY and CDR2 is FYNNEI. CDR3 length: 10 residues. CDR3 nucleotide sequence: TGTGCCAGCAGGCGCAACGAGCAGTACTTC. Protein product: CASRRNEQYF. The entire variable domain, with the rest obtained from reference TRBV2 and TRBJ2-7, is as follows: EPEVTQTPSHQVTQMGQEVILRCVPISNHLYFYWYRQILGQKVEFLVSFYNNEISEKSEIFDDQFSVERPDGSNFTLKIRSTKLEDSAMYFCASRRNEQYFGPGTRLTVT.

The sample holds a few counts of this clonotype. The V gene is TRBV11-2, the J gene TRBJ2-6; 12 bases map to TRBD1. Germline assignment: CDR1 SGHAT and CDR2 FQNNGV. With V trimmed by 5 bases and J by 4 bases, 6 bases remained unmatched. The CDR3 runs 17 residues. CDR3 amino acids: CASSHRDRGPGANVLTF. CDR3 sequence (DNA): TGTGCCAGCAGCCACCGGGACAGGGGGCCAGGGGCCAACGTCCTGACTTTC.

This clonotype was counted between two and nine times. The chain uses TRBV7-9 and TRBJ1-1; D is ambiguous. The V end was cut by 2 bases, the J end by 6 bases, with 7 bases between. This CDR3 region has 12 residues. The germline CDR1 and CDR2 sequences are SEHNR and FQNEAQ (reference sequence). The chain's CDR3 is CASSLHWAEAFF. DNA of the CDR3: TGTGCCAGCAGCTTACATTGGGCTGAAGCTTTCTTT.

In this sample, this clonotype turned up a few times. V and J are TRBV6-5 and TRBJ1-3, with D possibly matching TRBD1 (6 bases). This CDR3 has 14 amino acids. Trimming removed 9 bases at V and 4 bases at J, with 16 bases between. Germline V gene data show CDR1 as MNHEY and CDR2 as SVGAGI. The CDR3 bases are TGTGCCAGAACCACAGGGAACGCAGGAAACACCATATATTTT. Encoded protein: CARTTGNAGNTIYF.

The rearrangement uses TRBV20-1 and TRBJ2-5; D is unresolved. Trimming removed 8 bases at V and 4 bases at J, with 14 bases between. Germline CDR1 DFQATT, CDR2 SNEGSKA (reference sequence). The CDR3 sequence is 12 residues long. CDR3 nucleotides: TGCAGTATTAGTTTCGGGTTAGAGACCCAGTACTTC. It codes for CSISFGLETQYF.

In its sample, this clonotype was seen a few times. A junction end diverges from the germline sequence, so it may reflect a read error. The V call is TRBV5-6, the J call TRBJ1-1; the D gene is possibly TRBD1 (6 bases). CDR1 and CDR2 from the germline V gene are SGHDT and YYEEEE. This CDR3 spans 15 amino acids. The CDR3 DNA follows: TGTGCTAGCAGCAGCTCTAGTTGGGGGCGAGTTGAAGCTTTCTTT. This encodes CASSSSSWGRVEAFF.

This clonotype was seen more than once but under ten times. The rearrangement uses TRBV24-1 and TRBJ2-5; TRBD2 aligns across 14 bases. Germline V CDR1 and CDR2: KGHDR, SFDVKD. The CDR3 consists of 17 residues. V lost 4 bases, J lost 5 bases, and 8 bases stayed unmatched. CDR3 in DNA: TGTGCCACCAGTGACCCCGGGACTAGCGGGAGTTGGGAGACCCAGTACTTC. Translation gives CATSDPGTSGSWETQYF.

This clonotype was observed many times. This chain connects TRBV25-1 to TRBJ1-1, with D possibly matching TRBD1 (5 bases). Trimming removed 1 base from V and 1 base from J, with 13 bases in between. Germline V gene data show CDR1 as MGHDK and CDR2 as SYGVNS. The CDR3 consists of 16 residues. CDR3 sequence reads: CASSELGGGRNTEAFF. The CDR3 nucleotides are TGTGCCAGCAGTGAATTGGGGGGAGGGAGGAACACTGAAGCTTTCTTT.

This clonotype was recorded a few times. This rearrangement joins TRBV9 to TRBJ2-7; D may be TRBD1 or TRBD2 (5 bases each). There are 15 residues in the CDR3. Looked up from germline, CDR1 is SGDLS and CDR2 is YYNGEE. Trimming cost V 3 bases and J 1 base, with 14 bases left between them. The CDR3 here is CASSASRDGSYEQYF. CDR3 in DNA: TGTGCCAGCAGCGCTTCTCGGGACGGTTCCTACGAGCAGTACTTC.

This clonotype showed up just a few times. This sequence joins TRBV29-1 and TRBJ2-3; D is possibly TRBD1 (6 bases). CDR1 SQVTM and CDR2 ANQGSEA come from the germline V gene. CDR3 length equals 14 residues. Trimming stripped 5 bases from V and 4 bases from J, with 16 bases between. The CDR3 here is CSVPHGAGADTQYF. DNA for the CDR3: TGCAGCGTTCCCCATGGGGCAGGGGCAGATACGCAGTATTTT.

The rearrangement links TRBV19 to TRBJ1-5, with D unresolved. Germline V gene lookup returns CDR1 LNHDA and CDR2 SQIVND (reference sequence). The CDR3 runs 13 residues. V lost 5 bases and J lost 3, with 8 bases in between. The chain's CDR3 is CASSLNINQPQHF. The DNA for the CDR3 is TGTGCCAGTAGTCTAAACATCAATCAGCCCCAGCATTTT.

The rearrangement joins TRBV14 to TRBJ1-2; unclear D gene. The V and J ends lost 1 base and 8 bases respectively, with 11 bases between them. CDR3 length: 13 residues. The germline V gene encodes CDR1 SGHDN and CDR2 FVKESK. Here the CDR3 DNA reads TGTGCCAGCAGCCAAGTACGATCTCAGGGCTACACCTTC. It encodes CASSQVRSQGYTF.

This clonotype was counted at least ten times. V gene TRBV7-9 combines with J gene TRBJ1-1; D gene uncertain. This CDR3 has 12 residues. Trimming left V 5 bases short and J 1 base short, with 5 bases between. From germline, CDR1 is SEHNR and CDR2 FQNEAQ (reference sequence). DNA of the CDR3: TGTGCCAGCAGCCGAGGGAACACTGAAGCTTTCTTT. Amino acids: CASSRGNTEAFF.

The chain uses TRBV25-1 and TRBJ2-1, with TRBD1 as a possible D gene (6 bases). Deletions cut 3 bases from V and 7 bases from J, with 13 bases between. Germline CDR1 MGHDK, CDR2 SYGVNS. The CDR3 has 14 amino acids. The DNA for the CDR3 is TGTGCCAGCAGTGATATACAGGGTTTGAATGAGCAGTTCTTC. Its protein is CASSDIQGLNEQFF.